Listed below are T cell receptor beta chains from one sample, sequenced in a study of CD8+CD57+ T cells in acquired aplastic anemia. TCRdb itself ran the reads through MiXCR, one entry per CDR3 protein. In the table there are 95,000 to 150,000 distinct CDR3 sequences, roughly 55% of which are singletons. The sample comprised sorted CD4+, CD8+, or CD8+CD57+ T cells (not recorded which) from PBMCs. Receptors originate from a human donor with aplastic anemia. Each CDR3 is given with its conserved first and last residue. A D gene is named only where the DNA matches it firmly. Part of the rows lack a size; the others show once, few, many or a class for expanded clones.

v_gene	j_gene	abundance	len	d_gene	CDR3aa	CDR3nt
TRBV19	TRBJ2-1	.	15	.	CASSRLGLGYNEQFF	TGTGCCAGTAGTAGACTAGGACTGGGCTACAATGAGCAGTTCTTC
TRBV6-1	TRBJ1-1	many	13	.	CASSPLGPTEAFF	TGTGCCAGCAGTCCCTTAGGGCCCACTGAAGCTTTCTTT
TRBV4-1	TRBJ2-7	many	15	TRBD1	CASSQDLTGAYEQYF	TGCGCCAGCAGCCAAGATTTGACAGGGGCCTACGAGCAGTACTTC
TRBV10-3	TRBJ1-1	.	11	TRBD1	CALQGSPEAFF	TGTGCCCTACAGGGGAGCCCTGAAGCTTTCTTT
TRBV7-9	TRBJ2-7	many	15	.	CASSPSFGPTYEQYF	TGTGCCAGCAGCCCCAGTTTTGGACCCACCTACGAGCAGTACTTC
TRBV7-2	TRBJ2-7	few	14	.	CASSLIRGTYEQYF	TGTGCCAGCAGCTTAATTCGGGGAACCTACGAGCAGTACTTC
TRBV28	TRBJ2-7	.	16	TRBD2	CASSFKFAGGGYEQYF	TGTGCCAGCAGTTTTAAGTTCGCGGGAGGAGGATACGAGCAGTACTTC
TRBV2	TRBJ2-3	.	14	.	CASSASGSTDTQYF	TGTGCCAGCAGTGCGTCCGGGAGTACAGATACGCAGTATTTT
TRBV12-3/TRBV12-4	TRBJ2-1	few	16	.	CASRPEGGDPYNEQFF	TGTGCCAGCAGGCCCGAGGGGGGGGACCCCTACAATGAGCAGTTCTTC
TRBV10-3	TRBJ1-1	.	11	.	CAISDLGKAFF	TGTGCCATCAGTGACCTGGGGAAGGCTTTCTTT
TRBV19	TRBJ2-7	few	12	TRBD1	CASSPQGIEQYF	TGTGCCAGTAGTCCACAGGGGATCGAGCAGTACTTC
TRBV11-2	TRBJ2-5	few	19	TRBD2	CASSLTGLAGALAQETQYF	TGTGCCAGCAGTTTGACCGGACTAGCGGGGGCCTTGGCCCAAGAGACCCAGTACTTC
TRBV25-1	TRBJ1-1	.	14	.	CASSKGFMNTEAFF	TGTGCCAGCAGTAAAGGTTTCATGAACACTGAAGCTTTCTTT
TRBV24-1	TRBJ2-1	few	16	TRBD2	CATSDPSAGGRDEQFF	TGTGCCACCAGTGACCCTAGCGCGGGAGGGCGGGATGAGCAGTTCTTC
TRBV7-9	TRBJ1-5	many	15	.	CASSLIGGDNQPQHF	TGTGCCAGCAGCTTGATTGGGGGGGACAATCAGCCCCAGCATTTT
TRBV10-3	TRBJ2-3	.	15	TRBD1	CAISSRQGAVDTQYF	TGTGCCATCAGCTCAAGACAGGGGGCGGTAGATACGCAGTATTTT
TRBV7-2	TRBJ2-7	.	15	TRBD1	CASSSLRDREYEQYF	TGTGCCAGCAGCTCTCTGCGGGACAGGGAGTACGAGCAGTACTTC
TRBV19	TRBJ1-5	many	17	TRBD1	CASSLYLRDRVDQPQHF	TGTGCCAGTAGTCTTTACCTCCGGGACAGGGTTGATCAGCCCCAGCATTTT
TRBV25-1	TRBJ2-1	few	17	TRBD1	CASSEGMGTGAYNEQFF	TGTGCCAGCAGTGAAGGGATGGGGACAGGGGCATACAATGAGCAGTTCTTC
TRBV5-6	TRBJ1-2	.	15	.	CASSLGAGITSGYTF	TGTGCCAGCAGCTTGGGGGCAGGGATAACTAGTGGCTACACCTTC
TRBV29-1	TRBJ1-2	few	13	.	CSVVKRGSHGYTF	TGCAGCGTTGTAAAGCGGGGGAGCCATGGCTACACCTTC
TRBV7-8	TRBJ2-2	.	16	.	CASSVQGGGNTGELFF	TGTGCCAGCAGCGTACAAGGGGGAGGGAACACCGGGGAGCTGTTTTTT
TRBV2	TRBJ1-2	.	12	.	CASTQRGYGYTF	TGTGCCAGCACCCAGCGGGGGTATGGCTACACCTTC
TRBV29-1	TRBJ2-7	.	14	.	CSSSIGTGNYEQYF	TGCAGCAGTTCTATAGGGACCGGTAACTACGAGCAGTACTTC
TRBV7-2	TRBJ2-7	.	14	TRBD1	CASSLADRGYEQYF	TGTGCCAGCAGCTTAGCGGACAGGGGGTACGAGCAGTACTTC
TRBV7-9	TRBJ2-7	.	12	.	CASSLVSVEQYF	TGTGCCAGCAGCTTAGTATCGGTCGAGCAGTACTTC
TRBV7-9	TRBJ2-1	many	16	TRBD2	CASSLSRGGIYNEQFF	TGTGCCAGCAGCCTCTCGCGGGGGGGTATCTACAATGAGCAGTTCTTC
TRBV7-9	TRBJ1-1	.	12	.	CASSFMNTEAFF	TGTGCCAGCAGCTTCATGAACACTGAAGCTTTCTTT
TRBV6-4	TRBJ2-1	many	17	.	CASSDLDPNSTYNEQFF	TGTGCCAGCAGTGACTTAGACCCGAACTCAACCTACAATGAGCAGTTCTTC
TRBV20-1	TRBJ1-6	few	12	.	CSASRQGRPLHF	TGCAGTGCTAGCCGGCAGGGGAGACCCCTCCACTTT
TRBV5-6	TRBJ1-1	once	14	TRBD1	CASSLGQGAAEAFF	TGTGCCAGCAGCTTGGGGCAGGGGGCGGCTGAAGCTTTCTTT
TRBV11-1	TRBJ2-7	.	17	TRBD2	CASSLVARLAGPYEQYF	TGTGCCAGCAGCTTAGTAGCTAGGCTAGCGGGCCCCTACGAGCAGTACTTC
TRBV19	TRBJ1-1	many	13	.	CASSMTENTEAFF	TGTGCCAGTAGTATGACAGAGAACACTGAAGCTTTCTTT
TRBV27	TRBJ2-1	few	12	.	CASSLGGSEQFF	TGTGCCAGCAGTTTAGGAGGGTCGGAGCAGTTCTTC
TRBV2	TRBJ1-1	.	14	TRBD1	CASRRQGGDTEAFF	TGTGCCAGCAGGAGACAGGGAGGGGACACTGAAGCTTTCTTT
TRBV19	TRBJ1-2	few	12	.	CASSPSGYGYTF	TGTGCCAGTAGTCCGTCAGGCTATGGCTACACCTTC
TRBV20-1	TRBJ1-2	.	13	.	CSARDRGGLGYTF	TGCAGTGCTAGAGATCGGGGGGGGCTGGGCTACACCTTC
TRBV7-4	TRBJ2-5	.	13	.	CASTNTGQETQYF	TGTGCCAGCACCAACACTGGACAAGAGACCCAGTACTTC
TRBV15	TRBJ2-7	.	16	.	CATSSRLGPEAYEQYF	TGTGCCACCAGCAGTAGACTTGGACCGGAAGCCTACGAGCAGTACTTC
TRBV7-2	TRBJ2-5	.	13	.	CASSSLNQETQYF	TGTGCCAGCAGCTCGCTAAACCAAGAGACCCAGTACTTC
TRBV20-1	TRBJ1-1	.	14	.	CSARVGGADTEAFF	TGCAGTGCTAGAGTTGGGGGCGCTGACACTGAAGCTTTCTTT
TRBV19	TRBJ1-2	.	11	.	CASTLGNGYTF	TGTGCCAGTACGCTGGGAAATGGCTACACCTTC
TRBV7-6	TRBJ2-5	few	10	.	CASSLGTQYF	TGTGCCAGCAGCTTAGGGACCCAGTACTTC
TRBV7-9	TRBJ2-1	.	12	.	CASRIAGSEQFF	TGTGCCAGCAGAATTGCAGGGAGTGAGCAGTTCTTC
TRBV28	TRBJ1-5	few	13	.	CASSLGVYQPQHF	TGTGCCAGCAGTTTAGGGGTTTATCAGCCCCAGCATTTT
TRBV6-1	TRBJ2-1	.	13	.	CASSEDVYNEQFF	TGTGCCAGCAGCGAGGACGTGTACAATGAGCAGTTCTTC